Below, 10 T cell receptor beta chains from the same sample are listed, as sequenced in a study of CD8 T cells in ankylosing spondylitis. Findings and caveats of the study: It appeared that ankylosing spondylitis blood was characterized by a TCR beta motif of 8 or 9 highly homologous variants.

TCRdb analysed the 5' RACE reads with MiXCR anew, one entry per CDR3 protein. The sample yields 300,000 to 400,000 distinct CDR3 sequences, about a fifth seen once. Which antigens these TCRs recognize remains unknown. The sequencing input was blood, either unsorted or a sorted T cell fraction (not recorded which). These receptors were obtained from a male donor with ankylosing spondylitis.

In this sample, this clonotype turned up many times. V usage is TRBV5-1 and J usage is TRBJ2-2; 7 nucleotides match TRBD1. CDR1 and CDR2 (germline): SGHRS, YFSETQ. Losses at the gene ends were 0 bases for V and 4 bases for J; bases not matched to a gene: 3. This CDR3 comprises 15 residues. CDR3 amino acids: CASSLEGARTGELFF. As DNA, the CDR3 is TGCGCCAGCAGCTTGGAGGGGGCGCGCACCGGGGAGCTGTTTTTT.

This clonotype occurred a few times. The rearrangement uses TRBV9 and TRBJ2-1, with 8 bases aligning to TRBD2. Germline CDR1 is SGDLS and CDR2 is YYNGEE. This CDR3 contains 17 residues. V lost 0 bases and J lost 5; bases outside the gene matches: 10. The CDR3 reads CASSVGLSGGPHNEQFF. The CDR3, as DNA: TGTGCCAGCAGCGTAGGGCTTTCGGGAGGGCCCCACAATGAGCAGTTCTTC.

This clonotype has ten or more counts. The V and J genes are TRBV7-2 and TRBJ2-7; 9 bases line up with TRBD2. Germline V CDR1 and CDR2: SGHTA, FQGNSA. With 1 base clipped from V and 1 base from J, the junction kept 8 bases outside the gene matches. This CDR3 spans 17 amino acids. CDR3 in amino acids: CASSLVGSGRTSYEQYF. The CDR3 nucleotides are TGTGCCAGCAGCTTAGTTGGAAGCGGGAGGACGTCCTACGAGCAGTACTTC.

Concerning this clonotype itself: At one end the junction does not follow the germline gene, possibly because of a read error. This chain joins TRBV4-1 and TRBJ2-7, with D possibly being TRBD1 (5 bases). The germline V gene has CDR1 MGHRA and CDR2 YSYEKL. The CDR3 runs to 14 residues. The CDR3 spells CASSQPTASYEQNF. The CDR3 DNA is TGCGCCAGCAGCCAACCGACAGCCTCCTACGAGCAGAACTTC.

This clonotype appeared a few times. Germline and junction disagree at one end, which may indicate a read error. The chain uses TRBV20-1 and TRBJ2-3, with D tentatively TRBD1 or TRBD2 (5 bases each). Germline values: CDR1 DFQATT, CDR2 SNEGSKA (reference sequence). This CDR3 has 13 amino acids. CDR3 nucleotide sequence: TGCAGTGCTGGAGAGGGGTGGGGAGATACGCAGTATTTT. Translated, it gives CSAGEGWGDTQYF.

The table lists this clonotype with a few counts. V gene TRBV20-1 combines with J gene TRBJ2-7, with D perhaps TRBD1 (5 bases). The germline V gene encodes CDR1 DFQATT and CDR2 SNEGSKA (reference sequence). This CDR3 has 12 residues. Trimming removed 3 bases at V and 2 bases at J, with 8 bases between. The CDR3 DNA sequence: TGCAGTGCTAGGCGACAGCCCTACGAGCAGTACTTC. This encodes CSARRQPYEQYF.

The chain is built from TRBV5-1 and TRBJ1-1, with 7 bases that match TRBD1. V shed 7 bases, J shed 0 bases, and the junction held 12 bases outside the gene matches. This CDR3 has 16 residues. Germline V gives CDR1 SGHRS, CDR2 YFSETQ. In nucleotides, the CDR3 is TGCGCCAGCGGTAGGGGGCCCCGTGCTATGAACACTGAAGCTTTCTTT. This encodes CASGRGPRAMNTEAFF.

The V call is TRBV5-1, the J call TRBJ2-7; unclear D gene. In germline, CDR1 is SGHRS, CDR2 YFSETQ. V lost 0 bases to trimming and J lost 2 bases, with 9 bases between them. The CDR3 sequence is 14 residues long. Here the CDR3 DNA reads TGCGCCAGCAGCTTGGTCGGCGGCACCTACGAGCAGTACTTC. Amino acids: CASSLVGGTYEQYF.

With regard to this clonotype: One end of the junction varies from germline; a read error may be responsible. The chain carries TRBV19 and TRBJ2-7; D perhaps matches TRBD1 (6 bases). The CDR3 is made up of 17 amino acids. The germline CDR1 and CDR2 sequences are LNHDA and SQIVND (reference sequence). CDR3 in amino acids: CASSKLGRTGYSHEQYF. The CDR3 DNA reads TGTGCCAGTAGCAAGCTGGGACGTACAGGGTACTCCCACGAGCAGTACTTC.

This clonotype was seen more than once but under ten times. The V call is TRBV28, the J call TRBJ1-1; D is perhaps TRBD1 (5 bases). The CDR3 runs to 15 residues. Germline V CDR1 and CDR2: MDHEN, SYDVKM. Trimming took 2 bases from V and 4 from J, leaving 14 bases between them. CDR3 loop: CASSLDGTGGTEAFF. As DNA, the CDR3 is TGTGCCAGCAGTTTAGACGGGACGGGCGGCACTGAAGCTTTCTTT.